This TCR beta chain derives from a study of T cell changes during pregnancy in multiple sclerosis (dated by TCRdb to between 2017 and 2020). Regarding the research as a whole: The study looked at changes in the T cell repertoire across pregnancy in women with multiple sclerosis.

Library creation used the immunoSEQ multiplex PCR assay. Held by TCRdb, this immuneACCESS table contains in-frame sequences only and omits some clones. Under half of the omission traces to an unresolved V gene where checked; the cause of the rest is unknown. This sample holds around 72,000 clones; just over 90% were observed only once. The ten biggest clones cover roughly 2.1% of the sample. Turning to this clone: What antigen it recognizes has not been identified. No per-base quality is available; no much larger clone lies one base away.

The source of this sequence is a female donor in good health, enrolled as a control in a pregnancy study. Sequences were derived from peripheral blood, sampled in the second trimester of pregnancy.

The CDR3 region: CASSQAGTGRWTGELFF. At the DNA level, the sequence is TGCGCCAGCAGCCAAGCCGGGACAGGGCGCTGGACCGGGGAGCTGTTTTTT. The rearranged chain carries TRBV4-3 and TRBJ2-2; 9 bases in between match TRBD1. The CDR3 contains 17 residues, cysteine and phenylalanine counted. Only the CDR3 DNA is retained, 51 bases long and in frame from the first base. Via the germline V gene, CDR1 is LGHNA and CDR2 YSLEER. V loses 1 base at its end and J loses 5 bases; junction bases beyond the gene matches: 8.